Each of the 18 T cell receptor beta chains below was sequenced from the same sample in a study of T cells in Graves' hyperthyroidism and ophthalmopathy (dated by TCRdb to the late 2010s). Libraries were made using multiplex PCR. The run used an Illumina HiSeq 2000. TCR beta CDR3 regions were amplified from RNA transcripts. For the first round of RT-PCR on the TCR CDR3, the HTBI primer set was used together with the Qiagen OneStep RT-PCR kit. The public sequencing data were trimmed at Q25 with fastp and processed into clonotypes with MiXCR by TCRdb, which kept only in-frame beta chains. Each CDR3 protein gets just one entry, which takes the most common genes and DNA from the rows behind it. A total of some 320,000 distinct CDR3 sequences appear in this sample, about an eighth of them only once. 30% to 35% of the sample belongs to the ten largest clones. The sample taken for sequencing was blood. Receptors originate from a middle-aged woman with Graves' ophthalmopathy.

This clonotype was recorded a few times. The rearrangement links TRBV14 to TRBJ1-4; the D is unclear. The germline V gene encodes CDR1 SGHDN and CDR2 FVKESK. This CDR3 contains 15 residues. With 0 bases removed from V and 5 bases from J, the gap between germline ends came to 10 bases. CDR3: CASSQDLRNNEKLFF. The CDR3 bases are TGTGCCAGCAGCCAAGATCTCAGGAACAATGAAAAACTGTTTTTT.

This clonotype was seen repeatedly, ten times or more. The chain uses TRBV28 and TRBJ1-6; 8 nucleotides align to TRBD1. Germline trimming cut 7 bases from V and 11 bases from J; bases unmatched to any gene: 10. From germline, CDR1 is MDHEN and CDR2 SYDVKM. The CDR3 length is 14 residues. In DNA form, the CDR3 reads TGTGCCAGCACATTATGGACAGGGCTACCACCCCTCCACTTT. Translating it yields CASTLWTGLPPLHF.

This rearrangement joins TRBV3-1 to TRBJ2-3; D call uncertain. V lost 1 base and J lost 2, with 4 bases in between. Germline V gives CDR1 LGHDT, CDR2 YNNKEL (reference sequence). The CDR3 loop spans 13 amino acids. The CDR3 DNA follows: TGTGCCAGCAGCCAAGGGACCACAGATACGCAGTATTTT. Translation gives CASSQGTTDTQYF.

This clonotype came up many times. The V call is TRBV20-1, the J call TRBJ1-1, with unresolved D. Germline loops: CDR1 DFQATT, CDR2 SNEGSKA (reference sequence). V lost 1 base and J 5 bases, leaving 14 bases between the germline ends. The CDR3 runs 14 residues. The CDR3 protein is CSARVTLTETEAFF. Here the CDR3 DNA reads TGCAGTGCTAGAGTGACACTGACGGAAACTGAAGCTTTCTTT.

The sample holds many counts of this clonotype. The genes are TRBV7-2 and TRBJ2-7; 8 nucleotides agree with TRBD1. Per germline, CDR1 SGHTA and CDR2 FQGNSA. This CDR3 is built from 16 residues. J was trimmed by 2 bases and V by 6 bases; bases with no gene match: 12. The CDR3 DNA reads as TGTGCCAGCAGTTTCACCTCCGGGACAGGAACCTACGAGCAGTACTTC. Its translation is CASSFTSGTGTYEQYF.

This clonotype was counted between two and nine times. The CDR3 reads CAITPDAPGSQETQYF. The CDR3 coding sequence is TGTGCCATCACACCTGACGCCCCGGGATCTCAAGAGACCCAGTACTTC. V and J are TRBV10-3 and TRBJ2-5, with D tentatively TRBD2 (5 bases). This CDR3 contains 16 residues. The ends were cut back, 7 bases at V and 2 bases at J, with 20 bases in the middle. The V gene's germline CDR1 is ENHRY and CDR2 SYGVKD.

The gene calls are TRBV7-2 and TRBJ1-2; 9 nucleotides match TRBD1. There are 14 residues in the CDR3. Germline lookup yields CDR1 SGHTA and CDR2 FQGNSA. The V and J ends lost 5 bases and 7 bases, in that order; junction bases with no gene match: 8. CDR3 in amino acids: CASSPGQGFFGYTF. CDR3 nucleotide sequence: TGTGCCAGCAGCCCGGGACAGGGCTTCTTTGGCTACACCTTC. Together with reference TRBV7-2 and TRBJ1-2, the CDR3 gives the full variable domain: GAGVSQSPSNKVTEKGKDVELRCDPISGHTALYWYRQSLGQGLEFLIYFQGNSAPDKSGLPSDRFSAERTGGSVSTLTIQRTQQEDSAVYLCASSPGQGFFGYTFGSGTRLTVV.

This clonotype has only a few counts. V gene TRBV9 combines with J gene TRBJ2-3; no clear D. The V gene lost 0 bases and the J gene lost 0 bases, with 5 bases spanning the gap. Germline loops: CDR1 SGDLS, CDR2 YYNGEE. The CDR3 consists of 14 residues. The CDR3 sequence: CASSVVTSTDTQYF. The DNA of the CDR3 is TGTGCCAGCAGCGTAGTAACTAGCACAGATACGCAGTATTTT.

This sequence joins TRBV20-1 and TRBJ2-1; possible D gene TRBD2, 5 bases. The ends were cut back, 0 bases at V and 0 bases at J, with 12 bases in the middle. This CDR3 is 16 amino acids long. Germline V gene sequence: CDR1 DFQATT, CDR2 SNEGSKA (reference sequence). CDR3 sequence (DNA): TGCAGTGCTAGAGAATTGCAGCGGAGCTCCTACAATGAGCAGTTCTTC. Translation gives CSARELQRSSYNEQFF.

The gene calls are TRBV2 and TRBJ2-2; tentatively, D is TRBD1 or TRBD2 (5 bases each). Looked up from germline, CDR1 is SNHLY and CDR2 is FYNNEI. This CDR3 spans 15 amino acids. Trimming took off 6 bases at V and 0 bases at J, with 11 bases between the two ends. CDR3 amino acids: CASRDQGANTGELFF. DNA for the CDR3: TGTGCCAGCAGGGACCAGGGAGCGAACACCGGGGAGCTGTTTTTT. The variable domain in full, with the rest retrieved from reference TRBV2 and TRBJ2-2, is EPEVTQTPSHQVTQMGQEVILRCVPISNHLYFYWYRQILGQKVEFLVSFYNNEISEKSEIFDDQFSVERPDGSNFTLKIRSTKLEDSAMYFCASRDQGANTGELFFGEGSRLTVL.

This clonotype was detected only a few times. This chain connects TRBV7-9 to TRBJ1-4, with no clear D. This CDR3 has 15 residues. V lost 0 bases, J lost 5 bases, and 10 bases lay in between. CDR1 and CDR2 from the germline V gene are SEHNR and FQNEAQ (reference sequence). CDR3 region: CASSLAVPRNEKLFF. The DNA for the CDR3 is TGTGCCAGCAGCTTAGCTGTCCCCAGAAATGAAAAACTGTTTTTT.

There are many counts of this clonotype. The chain carries TRBV28 and TRBJ1-5, with a tentative D call TRBD1 (5 bases). Between the trimmed V and J ends, which lost 1 base and 5 bases, there was a span of 12 bases. Germline V gene sequence: CDR1 MDHEN, CDR2 SYDVKM. This CDR3 region has 15 residues. CDR3 residues: CASSLSPWGDQPQHF. CDR3 DNA sequence: TGTGCCAGCAGTTTATCGCCATGGGGGGATCAGCCCCAGCATTTT.

The sample holds many counts of this clonotype. The chain uses TRBV7-2 and TRBJ2-5; D tentatively reads TRBD1 or TRBD2 (5 bases each). Germline CDR1 and CDR2: SGHTA and FQGNSA. V gave up 2 bases and J gave up 5 bases, with 15 bases separating them. The CDR3 covers 15 residues. The CDR3 region has the DNA TGTGCCAGCAGCTTACTCCGGGGCCCGGGGGAGACCCAGTACTTC. It encodes CASSLLRGPGETQYF.

The chain employs TRBV30 and TRBJ2-4; TRBD2 agrees at 9 bases. Germline V gene sequence: CDR1 GTSNPN, CDR2 SVGIG (reference sequence). The junction had 14 bases not matched to a gene; V was cut back by 0 bases and J by 8 bases. CDR3 size: 17 residues. The CDR3 reads CAWSVRRTSVRWDIQYF. As DNA, the CDR3 is TGTGCCTGGAGTGTACGGAGGACTAGCGTTAGGTGGGACATTCAGTACTTC. Filled out from reference TRBV30 and TRBJ2-4, the complete variable domain reads SQTIHQWPATLVQPVGSPLSLECTVEGTSNPNLYWYRQAAGRGLQLLFYSVGIGQISSEVPQNLSASRPQDRQFILSSKKLLLSDSGFYLCAWSVRRTSVRWDIQYFGAGTRLSVL.

This clonotype was recorded a few times. This chain uses TRBV11-2 with TRBJ1-5; 9 positions match TRBD1. In germline, CDR1 is SGHAT, CDR2 FQNNGV. The CDR3 consists of 15 residues. J lost 4 bases, V lost 2 bases, and 3 bases had no gene match. DNA for the CDR3: TGTGCCAGCAGCTTAACGACAGGGGGTAATCAGCCCCAGCATTTT. Its protein product is CASSLTTGGNQPQHF.

This clonotype has at least ten counts. The chain couples TRBV29-1 to TRBJ2-1; D remains ambiguous. This CDR3 is built from 12 residues. The V gene's germline CDR1 is SQVTM and CDR2 ANQGSEA. Trimming left V 4 bases short and J 7 bases short, with 11 bases between. The CDR3 DNA reads TGCAGCGTTGTTTTGGTAGGGAATGAGCAGTTCTTC. It is translated as CSVVLVGNEQFF.

Remarks on this clonotype: One end of the junction does not line up with germline, which may come from a read error. The gene calls are TRBV20-1 and TRBJ2-2, with TRBD2 matching 8 bases. This CDR3 has 15 residues. Germline CDR1 DFQATT, CDR2 SNEGSKA (reference sequence). CDR3 protein: CSARSSGRQAGEPFF. The CDR3 bases are TGCAGTGCTAGATCGAGCGGGAGACAGGCCGGGGAGCCGTTTTTT.

This clonotype has ten or more counts. CDR3 sequence reads: CASSPLRQDYNEQFF. CDR3 nucleotides: TGTGCCAGCAGTCCCCTAAGACAGGACTACAATGAGCAGTTCTTC. The chain carries TRBV6-2 or TRBV6-3 and TRBJ2-1, with D possibly matching TRBD1 (6 bases). The CDR3 length is 15 residues. Between the trimmed V and J ends, which lost 5 bases and 3 bases, there was a span of 14 bases. Germline V gene sequence: CDR1 MNHEY, CDR2 SVGEGT.